The rows below give T cell receptor beta chains drawn from one sample of a study of blood T cells in healthy people across ages. TCRdb re-analysed the 5' RACE reads in MiXCR, keeping a single row per CDR3 protein. In the table there are about a million distinct CDR3 sequences, around 48% of which are singletons. Sequences were obtained from blood. These receptors came from a man between 25 and 39 years old in good health. The conserved cysteine and the conserved F or W are not part of the CDR3 here. Rows give clone size only sometimes, using once, few, many, or a class for an expanded clone.

j_gene: TRBJ2-1
v_gene: TRBV20-1
abundance: .
CDR3aa: STIGQVDEQF

j_gene: TRBJ1-1
v_gene: TRBV7-9
abundance: .
CDR3aa: ASSPDSGAAF

j_gene: TRBJ1-5
v_gene: TRBV2
abundance: .
CDR3aa: ASSFRGWALSQPQH

j_gene: TRBJ2-4
v_gene: TRBV20-1
abundance: .
CDR3aa: SASPEVAKNIQY

j_gene: TRBJ1-2
v_gene: TRBV7-9
abundance: .
CDR3aa: ATDRNYGYT

j_gene: TRBJ2-1
v_gene: TRBV5-1
abundance: .
CDR3aa: ASSLGGGGSIFNEQF

j_gene: TRBJ2-2
v_gene: TRBV29-1
abundance: .
CDR3aa: SGTSPNTGELF

j_gene: TRBJ2-6
v_gene: TRBV7-2
abundance: .
CDR3aa: ASSPTGFGANVLT

j_gene: TRBJ2-7
v_gene: TRBV29-1
abundance: few
CDR3aa: SAEGTDDSYEQY

j_gene: TRBJ2-1
v_gene: TRBV7-9
abundance: .
CDR3aa: ASSKGQGYNEQF

j_gene: TRBJ1-1
v_gene: TRBV5-6
abundance: .
CDR3aa: ASSLDKGGLMNTEAF

j_gene: TRBJ2-7
v_gene: TRBV30
abundance: few
CDR3aa: AWSVPFSYEQY

j_gene: TRBJ2-1
v_gene: TRBV4-1
abundance: .
CDR3aa: ASSQEMRNGDGNEQF

j_gene: TRBJ2-1
v_gene: TRBV3-1
abundance: .
CDR3aa: ASSHREDEQF

j_gene: TRBJ1-6
v_gene: TRBV14
abundance: few
CDR3aa: ASSQERQDYSPLH

j_gene: TRBJ1-4
v_gene: TRBV10-3
abundance: .
CDR3aa: AISEPLYGEKLF

j_gene: TRBJ2-3
v_gene: TRBV18
abundance: .
CDR3aa: ASQSASGTDTQY

j_gene: TRBJ2-1
v_gene: TRBV10-3
abundance: once
CDR3aa: AISSSGGYNEQF

j_gene: TRBJ2-3
v_gene: TRBV5-6
abundance: once
CDR3aa: ASSSYQGADTQY

j_gene: TRBJ2-1
v_gene: TRBV27
abundance: many
CDR3aa: ASSFGTSFRYEQF

j_gene: TRBJ2-1
v_gene: TRBV20-1
abundance: .
CDR3aa: SARGLAGGLKGQF

j_gene: TRBJ1-6
v_gene: TRBV6-6
abundance: .
CDR3aa: ASSYISTHNSPLH

j_gene: TRBJ2-1
v_gene: TRBV29-1
abundance: .
CDR3aa: SVEESVSEQF

j_gene: TRBJ1-4
v_gene: TRBV27
abundance: .
CDR3aa: ASSPSRDRPFWEKLF

j_gene: TRBJ2-2
v_gene: TRBV29-1
abundance: .
CDR3aa: SVLQGQGGELF

j_gene: TRBJ2-6
v_gene: TRBV7-9
abundance: few
CDR3aa: ASSLGEGGANVLT

j_gene: TRBJ2-1
v_gene: TRBV28
abundance: few
CDR3aa: AGGEGQSYNEQF

j_gene: TRBJ2-3
v_gene: TRBV3-1
abundance: .
CDR3aa: ASSQAMVPDTQY

j_gene: TRBJ2-3
v_gene: TRBV20-1
abundance: few
CDR3aa: SARSLLAGRITDTQY

j_gene: TRBJ1-2
v_gene: TRBV7-9
abundance: few
CDR3aa: ASSLDEGVYT

j_gene: TRBJ1-1
v_gene: TRBV5-1
abundance: few
CDR3aa: ASSQQINEGKNTEAF

j_gene: TRBJ1-2
v_gene: TRBV3-1
abundance: .
CDR3aa: ASSPSDGNYGYT

j_gene: TRBJ1-2
v_gene: TRBV18
abundance: few
CDR3aa: ASSPEGPYGYT

j_gene: TRBJ1-1
v_gene: TRBV20-1
abundance: .
CDR3aa: SARDPGVNTEAF

j_gene: TRBJ1-5
v_gene: TRBV5-4
abundance: .
CDR3aa: ASSLMGHPNSNQPQH

j_gene: TRBJ2-1
v_gene: TRBV29-1
abundance: .
CDR3aa: SVVPERRGVYNEQF

j_gene: TRBJ2-7
v_gene: TRBV2
abundance: .
CDR3aa: ASSRHYEQY

j_gene: TRBJ2-5
v_gene: TRBV11-2
abundance: few
CDR3aa: ASSLVPLAAMYQETQY

j_gene: TRBJ1-1
v_gene: TRBV27
abundance: .
CDR3aa: ASSPAGPNTEAF

j_gene: TRBJ2-1
v_gene: TRBV5-5
abundance: .
CDR3aa: ASQTLTGTGAYNEQF

j_gene: TRBJ2-2
v_gene: TRBV6-1
abundance: .
CDR3aa: ASSSDSFGGELF

j_gene: TRBJ1-1
v_gene: TRBV5-1
abundance: .
CDR3aa: ASSTQGAVGTEAF

j_gene: TRBJ2-1
v_gene: TRBV4-1
abundance: few
CDR3aa: ASSHGPSAINEQF

j_gene: TRBJ1-6
v_gene: TRBV24-1
abundance: .
CDR3aa: ATSDSGTANSPPH

j_gene: TRBJ2-7
v_gene: TRBV7-2
abundance: few
CDR3aa: ASSLRATYEQY